This TCR beta chain was captured in a study of post-analysis software for immune sequencing data. Study context: Relapsing-remitting, secondary progressive and progressive-relapsing courses of multiple sclerosis were included. Study outcomes and limitations: Those samples that were prepared in the same batch co-clustered strongly by F measure. Comparison of patients with controls showed five TRBV segments more frequent in patients, TRBV5-6, TRBV5-1 and TRBV20-1 among them.

About this clonotype: Its antigen is as yet unknown.

Looked up from germline, CDR1 is MDHEN and CDR2 is SYDVKM. CDR3 length: 13 residues. Unique molecular identifiers were present in the TCR beta cDNA libraries. Each sample of about 0.95 to 10 million input T cells yielded around 500,000 cDNA molecules, so each molecule approximated one T cell. TCRdb passed the PCR reads through MiXCR, listing each CDR3 protein once. The sample carries around 770,000 distinct CDR3 sequences, around 46% recorded once. The V gene is TRBV28, the J gene TRBJ2-5; D unresolved. The end of the DNA aligns better with TRBJ2-7, so the J call may be wrong. The sequencing sample was made of blood. This receptor was taken from a girl aged 5-17 years with multiple sclerosis. The CDR3 loop reads CASRDSLVYEQYF. CDR3 nucleotide sequence: TGTGCCAGCCGCGACTCGCTAGTCTACGAGCAGTACTTC.